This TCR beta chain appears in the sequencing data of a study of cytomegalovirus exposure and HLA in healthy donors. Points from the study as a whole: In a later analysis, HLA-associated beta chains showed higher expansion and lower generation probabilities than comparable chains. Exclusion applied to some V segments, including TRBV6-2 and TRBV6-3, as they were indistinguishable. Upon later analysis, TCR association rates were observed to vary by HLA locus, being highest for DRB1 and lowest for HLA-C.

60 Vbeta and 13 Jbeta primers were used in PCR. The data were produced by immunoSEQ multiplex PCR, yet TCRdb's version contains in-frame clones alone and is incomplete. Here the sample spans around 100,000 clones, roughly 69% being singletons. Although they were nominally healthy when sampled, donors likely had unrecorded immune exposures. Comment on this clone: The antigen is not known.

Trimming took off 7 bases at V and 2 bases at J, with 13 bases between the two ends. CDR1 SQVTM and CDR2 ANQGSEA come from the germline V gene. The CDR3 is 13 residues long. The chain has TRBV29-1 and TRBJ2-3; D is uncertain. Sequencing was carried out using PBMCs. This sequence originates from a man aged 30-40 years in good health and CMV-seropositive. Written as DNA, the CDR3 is TGCAGCGCCCAAATAGCTTACACAGATACGCAGTATTTT. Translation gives CSAQIAYTDTQYF.